This TCR beta chain was captured in a study of OX40 agonist ivuxolimab in advanced cancers. As to this clone: What it binds is not known.

General study findings and limits: Average numbers of expanded clones were greater in CD8+ T cells than in CD4+.

The repertoire was sequenced with immunoSEQ multiplex PCR; TCRdb's copy has only in-frame clones and lacks some. Seen here are 25,000 to 30,000 clones, about four fifths observed once, and the top ten hold approximately 12%. The trim removed 5 bases at V and 5 bases at J, leaving 9 bases unmatched. The germline V gene encodes CDR1 SGHTA and CDR2 FQGTGA. This CDR3 has 16 residues. This clonotype was obtained from an adult with an advanced solid tumor such as melanoma, head and neck, liver or kidney cancer. The genes are TRBV7-3 and TRBJ2-5; 12 bases align to TRBD2. The sample here was CD4+ or CD8+ T cells sorted from blood, taken in a trial of the OX40 agonist ivuxolimab. The CDR3 DNA reads TGTGCCAGCAGCCCTCTAGCGGGGGGGCCATGGGAGACCCAGTACTTC. Residues: CASSPLAGGPWETQYF.